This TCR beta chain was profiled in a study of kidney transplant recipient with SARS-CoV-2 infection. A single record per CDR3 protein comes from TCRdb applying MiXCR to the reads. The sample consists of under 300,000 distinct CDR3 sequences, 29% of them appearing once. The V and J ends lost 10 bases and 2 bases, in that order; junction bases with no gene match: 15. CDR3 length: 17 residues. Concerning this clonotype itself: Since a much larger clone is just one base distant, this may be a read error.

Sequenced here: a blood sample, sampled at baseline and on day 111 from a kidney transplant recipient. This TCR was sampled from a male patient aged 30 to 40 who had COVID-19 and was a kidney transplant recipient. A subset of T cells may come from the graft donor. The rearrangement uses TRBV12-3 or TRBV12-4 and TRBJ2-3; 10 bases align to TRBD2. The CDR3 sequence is CANTSSSGRHSTDTQYF. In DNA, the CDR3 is TGTGCCAACACCTCATCTAGCGGGAGACACTCCACAGATACGCAGTATTTT.